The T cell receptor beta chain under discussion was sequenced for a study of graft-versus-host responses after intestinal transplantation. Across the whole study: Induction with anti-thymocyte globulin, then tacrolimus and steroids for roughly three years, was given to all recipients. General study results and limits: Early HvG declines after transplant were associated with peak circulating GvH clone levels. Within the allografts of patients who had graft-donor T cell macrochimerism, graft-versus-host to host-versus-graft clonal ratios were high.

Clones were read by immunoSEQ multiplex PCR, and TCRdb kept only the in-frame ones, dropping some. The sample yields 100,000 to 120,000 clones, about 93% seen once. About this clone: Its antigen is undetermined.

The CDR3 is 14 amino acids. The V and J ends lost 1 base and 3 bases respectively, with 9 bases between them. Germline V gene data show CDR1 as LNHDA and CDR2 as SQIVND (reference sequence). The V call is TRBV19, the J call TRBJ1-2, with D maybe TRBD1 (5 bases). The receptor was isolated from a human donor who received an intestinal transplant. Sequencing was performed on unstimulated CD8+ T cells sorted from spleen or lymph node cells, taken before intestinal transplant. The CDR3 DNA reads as TGTGCCAGTAGTATAGTCGGGGCGGACTATGGCTACACCTTC. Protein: CASSIVGADYGYTF.